This TCR beta chain was identified in a study of blood T cell repertoires in COVID-19. Sequenced by immunoSEQ multiplex PCR; TCRdb stores in-frame clones only, minus some. The data contain about 100,000 clones, 75% to 90% of them singletons. The material sequenced was peripheral blood. The sequence was collected from a man aged 80 or over with acute or convalescent COVID-19.

The CDR3 loop is CASSLSGQRRNEQFF. CDR3 DNA: TGTGCCAGCAGCTTAAGTGGGCAGCGGAGGAATGAGCAGTTCTTC. The genes are TRBV11-1 and TRBJ2-1; D perhaps matches TRBD2 (5 bases). The CDR3 contains 15 residues. Trimming removed 2 bases from V and 7 bases from J, with 15 bases in between. The V gene's germline CDR1 is SGHAT and CDR2 FQDESV (reference sequence).